Sequencing of this T cell receptor beta chain was carried out in a study of T cells in localized non-small cell lung cancer. Study results and caveats: In adjacent lung, a median roughly 56 of the top 100 tumor clones were found. Longer overall survival was associated with a higher density of T cells in the blood. Investigators sequenced only a single tumor region, leaving heterogeneity possible.

Regarding this clone: Its target is unknown.

CDR1 is MGHDK, CDR2 SYGVNS, per germline. The J segment lost 6 bases and the V segment lost 2 bases, leaving 14 bases of the junction unmatched. There are 17 residues in the CDR3. Produced via immunoSEQ multiplex PCR; TCRdb's table is partial and in-frame only. The top ten clones hold under 4% of a sample with over 15,000 clones, around 88% of them seen once. This chain joins TRBV25-1 and TRBJ2-3, with TRBD2 matching 7 bases. This sample comprised peripheral blood, obtained before any cancer treatment. The sequence was obtained from an older male donor with stage II squamous cell lung carcinoma. CDR3 bases: TGTGCCAGCAGTGAACGGCCTAGCGGTAAAGCAGTGGATACGCAGTATTTT. Translated, it gives CASSERPSGKAVDTQYF.